These T cell receptor beta chains were read from a single sample in a study of Ad26.COV2.S vaccination and SARS-CoV-2 variants. Method: immunoSEQ multiplex PCR; TCRdb's copy keeps in-frame clones and lacks some. The table has about 350,000 clones, 92% seen once. The specimen was peripheral blood, collected after recovery from COVID-19. Receptors were obtained from a human donor who had recovered from COVID-19. Each CDR3 is given with its conserved first and last residue. D genes are given only for firm matches. Clone size, where shown, is once, few, many, or a class for clones that have expanded.

d_call,clone_size,v_call,j_call,cdr3_aa,cdr3_nt
TRBD1,NA,TRBV7-9,TRBJ2-1,CASSLEGFKGQGYNEQFF,TGTGCCAGCAGCTTAGAGGGTTTCAAGGGACAGGGCTACAATGAGCAGTTCTTC
NA,NA,TRBV9,TRBJ1-2,CASSVGDWLSYGYTF,TGTGCCAGCAGCGTAGGAGACTGGCTGAGCTATGGCTACACCTTC
NA,NA,TRBV5-5,TRBJ1-2,CASSLVPGTPPSYVYGYTF,TGTGCCAGCAGCTTGGTTCCGGGAACCCCTCCCTCCTATGTCTATGGCTACACCTTC
TRBD1,NA,TRBV5-1,TRBJ1-1,CASNQGANTEAFF,TGCGCCAGCAATCAGGGGGCAAACACTGAAGCTTTCTTT
NA,once,TRBV9,TRBJ1-2,CASSQGSNGYTF,TGTGCCAGCTCACAGGGAAGCAATGGCTACACCTTC
TRBD1,NA,TRBV7-6,TRBJ2-2,CASSPPDRVRFGELFF,TGTGCCAGCAGCCCCCCGGACAGGGTACGCTTCGGGGAGCTGTTTTTT
NA,NA,TRBV19,TRBJ1-5,CASGGLRHSNQPQHF,TGTGCCAGTGGGGGGTTAAGGCATAGCAATCAGCCCCAGCATTTT
TRBD2,NA,TRBV27,TRBJ2-1,CASSPVGWLAGEDEQFF,TGTGCCAGCAGCCCCGTGGGTTGGCTAGCGGGGGAGGATGAGCAGTTCTTC
NA,NA,TRBV5-6,TRBJ2-7,CASSAGVYEQYF,TGTGCCAGCAGCGCAGGGGTTTACGAGCAGTACTTC
NA,few,TRBV9,TRBJ1-2,CASSVGVTGTAGYTF,TGTGCCAGCAGCGTAGGGGTAACAGGGACGGCTGGCTACACCTTC
NA,NA,TRBV19,TRBJ2-7,CASSISGRSNLPTYEQYF,TGTGCCAGTAGTATCTCTGGACGGAGTAACCTACCGACCTACGAGCAGTACTTC
NA,NA,TRBV25-1,TRBJ2-1,CASSDNEQFF,TGTGCCAGCAGTGACAATGAGCAGTTCTTC
TRBD1,NA,TRBV5-1,TRBJ1-1,CASRPDRMNTEAFF,TGCGCCAGCAGACCGGACAGGATGAACACTGAAGCTTTCTTT
NA,NA,TRBV4-3,TRBJ2-7,CASSVSSGSYEQYF,TGCGCCAGCAGCGTAAGTAGCGGATCCTACGAGCAGTACTTC
NA,NA,TRBV27,TRBJ2-1,CASRRGTLDEQFF,TGTGCCAGCAGGAGGGGGACACTCGATGAGCAGTTCTTC
NA,NA,TRBV9,TRBJ2-3,CASSVGGQNTDTQYF,TGTGCCAGCAGCGTAGGAGGTCAGAACACAGATACGCAGTATTTT
NA,NA,TRBV25-1,TRBJ1-1,CASSGRGNTEAFF,TGTGCCAGCAGTGGCAGGGGGAACACTGAAGCTTTCTTT
TRBD1,NA,TRBV11-3,TRBJ1-1,CASSLRTGSGEAFF,TGTGCCAGCAGCTTAAGGACAGGGAGTGGTGAAGCTTTCTTT
NA,NA,TRBV6-6,TRBJ1-6,CASSYRQSDNSPLHF,TGTGCCAGCAGTTACCGGCAGTCTGATAATTCACCCCTCCACTTT
NA,NA,TRBV6-5,TRBJ2-7,CASRQGRDEQYF,TGTGCCAGCAGACAGGGGAGGGACGAGCAGTACTTC
NA,NA,TRBV11-2,TRBJ2-3,CASSAFGPADTQYF,TGTGCCAGCAGCGCGTTTGGACCTGCAGATACGCAGTATTTT
NA,NA,TRBV11-3,TRBJ2-5,CASSLGPSSETQYF,TGTGCCAGCAGCTTAGGTCCGAGTTCAGAGACCCAGTACTTC
TRBD2,once,TRBV28,TRBJ2-2,CASSFYRGGASGELFF,TGTGCCAGCAGTTTTTATCGCGGGGGGGCCTCCGGGGAGCTGTTTTTT
TRBD1,NA,TRBV29-1,TRBJ1-1,CSVEDATGTWNTEAFF,TGCAGCGTTGAAGATGCGACAGGGACTTGGAACACTGAAGCTTTCTTT
TRBD1,NA,TRBV7-9,TRBJ1-2,CASSLQGALGYGYTF,TGTGCCAGCAGCTTACAGGGGGCGCTTGGCTATGGCTACACCTTC
TRBD2,NA,TRBV6-2/TRBV6-3,TRBJ2-3,CASSYSTRTSGGVQGTQYF,TGTGCCAGCAGTTACTCAACACGGACTAGCGGGGGGGTGCAGGGTACGCAGTATTTT
NA,NA,TRBV4-1,TRBJ2-5,CASSQPGLRKETQYF,TGCGCCAGCAGCCAACCGGGACTTAGGAAGGAGACCCAGTACTTC
NA,NA,TRBV10-3,TRBJ1-5,CAIWDTNQPQHF,TGTGCCATCTGGGACACCAATCAGCCCCAGCATTTT
TRBD1,NA,TRBV6-5,TRBJ1-3,CASSFRGLGNTIYF,TGTGCCAGCAGTTTCAGGGGGCTTGGAAACACCATATATTTT
NA,NA,TRBV7-2,TRBJ2-1,CASSNLNIPYNEQFF,TGTGCCAGCAGCAACCTTAACATCCCTTACAATGAGCAGTTCTTC